Following are 20 T cell receptor beta chains from one sample sequenced in a study of spatial heterogeneity in lung cancer. Time point noted: sample taken at primary tumor resection. Whole RNA, which was extracted from tumor, nontumor lung tissue or frozen PBMC, was sequenced without any cell sorting. In TCRdb, the 5' RACE reads were re-called with MiXCR into one record per CDR3 protein. The table includes tens of thousands of distinct CDR3 sequences, over 9.5% detected once. The sequences come from PBMCs, collected at surgery. These TCRs come from a male donor with early-stage non-small cell lung cancer.

This clonotype was found a few times. This chain joins TRBV9 and TRBJ2-1; D is possibly TRBD2 (6 bases). The CDR3 length is 16 residues. Germline CDR1 and CDR2: SGDLS and YYNGEE. V lost 3 bases and J lost 5, with 18 bases in between. As DNA, the CDR3 is TGTGCCAGCAGCGGAGGTGGGACTTCTCACAACAATGAGCAGTTCTTC. Residues: CASSGGGTSHNNEQFF. The whole variable domain, remainder taken from reference TRBV9 and TRBJ2-1, is DSGVTQTPKHLITATGQRVTLRCSPRSGDLSVYWYQQSLDQGLQFLIQYYNGEERAKGNILERFSAQQFPDLHSELNLSSLELGDSALYFCASSGGGTSHNNEQFFGPGTRLTVL.

This clonotype was counted between two and nine times. The chain has TRBV11-2 and TRBJ1-2; perhaps TRBD1 as D (6 bases). The CDR3 spans 13 residues. Germline values: CDR1 SGHAT, CDR2 FQNNGV. Trimming took 5 bases from V and 2 from J, leaving 9 bases between them. The CDR3 sequence is CASSPGGNYGYTF. The CDR3 DNA sequence: TGTGCCAGCAGCCCCGGGGGCAACTATGGCTACACCTTC.

There are many counts of this clonotype. The CDR3 nucleotides are TGTGCCAGCAGCCCCCTTGCCCTGAACACTGAAGCTTTCTTT. The encoded protein is CASSPLALNTEAFF. This chain joins TRBV3-1 and TRBJ1-1; D gene unclear. Germline V gene sequence: CDR1 LGHDT, CDR2 YNNKEL (reference sequence). V was shortened by 4 bases and J by 0 bases, with 9 bases between the two germline ends. This CDR3 is built from 14 residues.

This clonotype has more than one count but fewer than ten. This chain uses TRBV10-3 with TRBJ2-6; a possible D gene is TRBD2 (5 bases). The CDR3 length is 16 residues. V lost 3 bases, J lost 1 base, and 10 bases lay in between. CDR1 is ENHRY, CDR2 SYGVKD, per germline. CDR3 DNA: TGTGCCATCAGTGATCTGCGGGTTTCTGGGGCCAACGTCCTGACTTTC. Its translation is CAISDLRVSGANVLTF.

This clonotype occurred many times. The chain employs TRBV7-3 and TRBJ2-1; the D gene is possibly TRBD1 (5 bases). V lost 5 bases to trimming and J lost 7 bases, with 21 bases between them. Per the germline V gene, CDR1 is SGHTA and CDR2 is FQGTGA. The CDR3 covers 16 residues. CDR3 residues: CASSPNPAGSINEQFF. DNA for the CDR3: TGTGCCAGCAGCCCAAACCCCGCAGGGTCAATAAATGAGCAGTTCTTC.

The V call is TRBV28, the J call TRBJ2-4, with D possibly matching TRBD2 (5 bases). V lost 6 bases to trimming and J lost 1 base, with 10 bases between them. The CDR3 spans 14 residues. CDR1 is MDHEN and CDR2 is SYDVKM in the germline V gene. The CDR3 sequence: CASSRGWAKNIQYF. The CDR3 DNA follows: TGTGCCAGCAGCCGGGGTTGGGCCAAAAACATTCAGTACTTC.

This clonotype was recorded at least ten times. The chain has TRBV28 and TRBJ2-7; unclear D gene. The CDR3 runs 15 residues. V lost 8 bases to trimming and J lost 3 bases, with 20 bases between them. Germline CDR1 MDHEN, CDR2 SYDVKM. DNA for the CDR3: TGTGCCAGCCTAGGCCCCAGGCCCTATTACTACGAGCAGTACTTC. Encoded protein: CASLGPRPYYYEQYF.

The rearrangement uses TRBV6-2 or TRBV6-3 and TRBJ1-1; D call uncertain. The length of the CDR3 is 12 residues. Trimming took off 6 bases at V and 10 bases at J, with 15 bases between the two ends. The germline V gene encodes CDR1 MNHEY and CDR2 SVGEGT. The CDR3 DNA reads TGTGCCAGCAGCCCAGACCCTCGAGGAGCTTTCTTT. This gives the protein CASSPDPRGAFF.

The sample holds a few counts of this clonotype. This rearrangement joins TRBV7-2 to TRBJ2-7; D is perhaps TRBD1 or TRBD2 (5 bases each). This CDR3 contains 14 residues. Germline assignment: CDR1 SGHTA and CDR2 FQGNSA. Trimming removed 5 bases at V and 2 bases at J, with 13 bases between. The CDR3 DNA sequence: TGTGCCAGCAGCGTGGGACCGGGTCCCTACGAGCAGTACTTC. The encoded protein is CASSVGPGPYEQYF.

The chain carries TRBV11-1 and TRBJ2-2; D unresolved. Trimming stripped 5 bases from V and 0 bases from J, with 13 bases between. The CDR3 spans 16 residues. CDR1 is SGHAT, CDR2 FQDESV, per germline (reference sequence). The CDR3 DNA follows: TGTGCCAGCAGCCCCGGTGGCCCCCCGAACACCGGGGAGCTGTTTTTT. Translating gives CASSPGGPPNTGELFF.

This chain connects TRBV7-9 to TRBJ2-7; TRBD2 matches 7 bases. V dropped 4 bases and J dropped 2; count of bases not matched to a gene: 2. This CDR3 spans 13 amino acids. Germline V lookup: CDR1 SEHNR, CDR2 FQNEAQ (reference sequence). Written as DNA, the CDR3 is TGTGCCAGCAGCTGGACTAGTCCCTACGAGCAGTACTTC. This encodes CASSWTSPYEQYF.

The chain links TRBV7-9 to TRBJ1-2; D unresolved. CDR3 length: 14 residues. CDR1 and CDR2 from the germline V gene are SEHNR and FQNEAQ (reference sequence). The V gene lost 1 base and the J gene lost 7 bases, with 13 bases spanning the gap. The CDR3, as DNA: TGTGCCAGCAGCTTAGTGGTGGCGCCCATTGGCTACACCTTC. It specifies CASSLVVAPIGYTF.

This clonotype appeared a few times. The chain carries TRBV5-1 and TRBJ2-5; a possible D gene is TRBD1 (5 bases). The CDR3 loop spans 13 amino acids. Germline lookup yields CDR1 SGHRS and CDR2 YFSETQ. The V end lost 3 bases, the J end lost 3 bases, and 9 bases lay between the germline ends. The CDR3 is CASSYTGEETQYF. The CDR3 coding sequence is TGCGCCAGCAGCTATACAGGAGAAGAGACCCAGTACTTC.

This clonotype has more than one count but fewer than ten. The rearrangement uses TRBV7-9 and TRBJ1-1, with D uncertain. Between the trimmed V and J ends, which lost 5 bases and 3 bases, there was a span of 16 bases. In germline, CDR1 is SEHNR, CDR2 FQNEAQ (reference sequence). The length of the CDR3 is 15 residues. The CDR3 here is CASSPHWASDTEAFF. The CDR3 DNA reads TGTGCCAGCAGCCCTCATTGGGCGAGTGACACTGAAGCTTTCTTT.

This sequence joins TRBV27 and TRBJ2-3, with D hard to call. Deletions cut 0 bases from V and 6 bases from J, with 10 bases between. CDR3 length: 14 residues. Germline-derived CDR1 and CDR2 are MNHEY and SMNVEV (reference sequence). CDR3 sequence: CASSLSSRSDTQYF. The DNA for the CDR3 is TGTGCCAGCAGTTTATCCTCGCGTTCGGATACGCAGTATTTT.

This clonotype was detected only a few times. At one of its ends the junction is not consistent with the germline gene, which may arise from a read error. This rearrangement joins TRBV7-7 to TRBJ2-2; D uncertain. CDR3 length: 15 residues. The germline V gene has CDR1 SSHAT and CDR2 FNYEAQ (reference sequence). DNA of the CDR3: TGTGCTAGCAGCCCAAGTACCCCCCCCACCGGGGAGCTGTTTTTT. Translating gives CASSPSTPPTGELFF.

The chain uses TRBV19 and TRBJ2-1, with TRBD2 as a possible D gene (6 bases). Trimming left V 4 bases short and J 4 bases short, with 17 bases between. The germline V gene encodes CDR1 LNHDA and CDR2 SQIVND (reference sequence). The CDR3 totals 16 residues. CDR3 bases: TGTGCCAGTAGTAAGGGACTTCTAGAATCGTACAATGAGCAGTTCTTC. Its protein is CASSKGLLESYNEQFF.

This clonotype was recorded a few times. The chain joins TRBV7-9 to TRBJ1-2; D is unresolved. Germline V gives CDR1 SEHNR, CDR2 FQNEAQ (reference sequence). The length of the CDR3 is 13 residues. V lost 3 bases to trimming and J lost 7 bases, with 12 bases between them. This CDR3 is CASSFGPSGGYTF. The CDR3 nucleotides are TGTGCCAGCAGCTTCGGGCCCAGTGGTGGCTACACCTTC.

This chain joins TRBV27 and TRBJ2-3; 8 bases agree with TRBD2. Trimming removed 6 bases from V and 6 bases from J; junction bases left unmatched: 11. Germline CDR1 and CDR2: MNHEY and SMNVEV (reference sequence). The CDR3 totals 15 residues. The CDR3, as DNA: TGTGCCAGCAGCCCCGTCCGGGAGGGATTTGATACGCAGTATTTT. Encoded protein: CASSPVREGFDTQYF.

This clonotype was detected many times. The CDR3 coding sequence is TGTGCCAGCAGCCAGACAGGCAGATTGAACTACGAGCAGTACTTC. It codes for CASSQTGRLNYEQYF. This sequence joins TRBV3-1 and TRBJ2-7; D might be TRBD1 (6 bases). Germline V gene data show CDR1 as LGHDT and CDR2 as YNNKEL (reference sequence). Trimming cost V 3 bases and J 3 bases, with 15 bases left between them. The CDR3 is made up of 15 amino acids.